This T cell receptor beta chain is from a study of blood T cell repertoires in COVID-19. About the study: Acute and convalescent COVID-19 samples came from the United States, Italy and Spain.

Using immunoSEQ multiplex PCR, the repertoire was profiled, and TCRdb retains in-frame clones only, with some absent. The data show about 190,000 clones, with 83% seen just once and approximately 6.5% held by the top ten. This CDR3 has 15 residues. Germline V CDR1 and CDR2: LNHDA, SQIVND (reference sequence). The V segment lost 5 bases and the J segment 4 bases; nucleotides outside the gene matches: 9. The chain combines TRBV19 with TRBJ2-3; 7 nucleotides line up with TRBD2. The specimen was peripheral blood. The clonotype originates from a woman in her forties with acute or convalescent COVID-19. The CDR3 DNA reads TGTGCCAGTAGTCCGGACGGGGGGTATGCAGATACGCAGTATTTT. As protein: CASSPDGGYADTQYF.